This record covers a single T cell receptor beta chain. Its matching antigen is unknown. The data derive from a study of vaccination and CD4 T cells after COVID-19. Study-level information: Researchers treated cells with overlapping spike peptides taken from SARS-CoV-2, HCoV-NL63, HCoV-OC43 and HCoV-229E.

The assay that was used to sequence DNA from cultured CD4+ T cells was the Oncomine TCR Beta short-read assay. TCRdb recomputed calls from the PCR reads with MiXCR, one row per CDR3 protein. This sample has around 18,000 distinct CDR3 sequences, with 36% found just once. V lost 7 bases, J lost 2 bases, and 4 bases stayed unmatched. The CDR3 has 14 residues. Germline CDR1 LGHNT, CDR2 FRNRAP. Indicated treatment: approximately 11-day PBMC culture with coronavirus spike peptide pools or control peptides (ViraFEST assay). V usage is TRBV12-5 and J usage is TRBJ1-5, with 8 bases identical to TRBD1. The clonotype comes from a human donor who received a COVID-19 vaccine. Sequenced here: CD4+ T cells from blood, cultured in vitro, sampled before SARS-CoV-2 vaccination. Here the CDR3 DNA reads TGTGCTAGTGATCAGACAGGGGGCAATCAGCCCCAGCATTTT. Encoded protein: CASDQTGGNQPQHF.